The clone carrying this T cell receptor (delta chain) came up a few times. Its antigen is still unknown. TCRdb assigns this DNA the protein of a much larger clone, which departs from its translation at residue 14; this likely reflects a read error, and the protein shown comes from translating the DNA. TCRdb processed the multiplex PCR reads again with the CATT caller. Found here are about 2,100 delta-chain clones, approximately 1.5% of them singletons; the top ten hold roughly half. These data belong to a study of gamma delta lymphoproliferative disorders and STAT genes. Across the whole study: Each gamma-chain library started from at least 50 ng of genomic DNA, using the LymphoTrack Dx TCRG Assay. Delta-chain libraries followed the EuroClonality-NGS standard operating procedure.

General study points: Nearly all major patient gamma and delta clonotypes were public. Delta repertoires did not separate groups, but patient gamma repertoires clustered apart.

The CDR3 has 16 residues. Germline V gene data show CDR1 as TVYSNPD and CDR2 as GDNSRS (reference sequence). The receptor sequences were amplified from genomic DNA of peripheral blood mononuclear cells. The receptor comes from a human donor in good health. Input material: blood. J is TRDJ1 and V is TRDV3; TRDD3 is a possible D gene (5 bases). The CDR3 here is CAFTNAGDTLPDKPIF. CDR3 sequence (DNA): TGTGCCTTTACGAATGCGGGCGATACATTGCCCGATAAACCCATCTTT.